These T cell receptor beta chains were read from a single sample in a study of STAT5B mutations in CD4+ large granular lymphocyte leukemia. Clones were sequenced by immunoSEQ multiplex PCR, and TCRdb holds only the in-frame ones, with some missing. The sample lists about 48,000 clones; roughly three quarters were seen once. The specimen was CD4+ T cells from blood buffy coats. The receptor source for this set is a human donor in good health. CDR3s include the opening cysteine and the closing phenylalanine or tryptophan.

TRBV7-2	TRBJ1-2	CASSLGRGPSTF
TRBV6-5	TRBJ1-6	CASSPVNSPLHF
TRBV7-6	TRBJ1-1	CASSLQGREAFF
TRBV19	TRBJ2-5	CASSINSQETQYF
TRBV10-3	TRBJ2-7	CAISDTGQGGREQYF
TRBV19	TRBJ1-5	CASSILQGSNQPQHF
TRBV7-6	TRBJ1-2	CASSRTAVSNYGYTF
TRBV10-3	TRBJ1-1	CAISESGGMNTEAFF
TRBV7-9	TRBJ2-5	CASSPLRGVQETQYF
TRBV7-2	TRBJ1-6	CASSPQLGSPLHF
TRBV18	TRBJ2-7	CASSPGSGRVYEQYF
TRBV7-6	TRBJ2-5	CASSFDGEGTQYF
TRBV6-6	TRBJ1-3	CASSSAGFGNTIYF
TRBV5-1	TRBJ2-5	CASSSQGPPETQYF
TRBV28	TRBJ1-2	CASTPGEGSGYTF
TRBV6-4	TRBJ1-1	CASSSQGGNTEAFF
TRBV29-1	TRBJ2-7	CSDSVHRDREEPYEQYF
TRBV28	TRBJ2-3	CASSFSGVTDTQYF
TRBV29-1	TRBJ2-3	CSGGAVTGTDTQYF
TRBV6-6	TRBJ1-5	CASSSTSGFNQPQHF
TRBV7-2	TRBJ2-2	CASSQLAVGELFF
TRBV7-9	TRBJ2-3	CASSSRFRTDTQYF
TRBV6-1	TRBJ1-5	CAVQGRANQPQHF
TRBV19	TRBJ2-7	CASSATGSGYEQYF
TRBV29-1	TRBJ2-5	CSVDSTQETQYF